This T cell receptor (beta chain) is from a study of shared clonotypes between healthy human individuals (dated by TCRdb to 2019 to 2021). Background for the entire study: The cohort comprised two women and a few men aged 18 to 49 years. To estimate repertoire size and how much clonotypes are shared between individuals, the study performed deep sequencing of blood TCR repertoires from a few healthy adults. Between about 0.94 and 8.9 billion PBMCs per donor were obtained by leukapheresis. For each donor, CD4 naive and CD4 memory were each given three plates, CD8 naive was given two plates, and CD8 memory was given one plate. Libraries were prepared and TCR repertoires were sequenced by different laboratories using diverse techniques, in order to increase sequencing depth and limit assay-specific biases. Summary of the overall study and its limitations: Because the study included a small number of donors, the genetic and exposure-history diversity represented was limited. Even with the large sequencing depth, rarefaction of the sorted-subset datasets indicated that sequencing was incomplete. Compared with non-shared clonotypes, the clonotypes found in all four sorted-subset donors had higher generation probabilities. Sampling was restricted to blood, and TCR repertoires in tissues likely differ from the TCR repertoires found in blood. Estimated clonotype richness was generally larger for naive than for memory subsets. When several donors were compared, the shared fraction of clonotypes was about 5.5% for naive CD4, approximately 3.5% for naive CD8, 2% to 2.5% for memory CD4, and roughly 0.4% for memory CD8. Pairwise subsampling led to the expectation that sequencing depth would affect the degree of clonotype sharing among donors.

From cysteine to phenylalanine, the CDR3 is 13 amino acids long. Only the CDR3 DNA is retained, 39 bases long and in frame from the first base. Reading the germline V gene (reference sequence) gives CDR1 LNHDA and CDR2 SQIVND. V was cut back by 1 base and J by 5 bases, leaving a gap of 9 bases between them. TCR CDR3 regions were amplified from genomic DNA by multiplex PCR using the deep immunoSEQ assay. Extracted genomic DNA from each cell subset was distributed evenly across all wells of several immunoSEQ 96-well plates, and each plate was treated as a replicate. For sorted subsets, 200 to 250 ng genomic DNA, equal to tens of thousands of T cell genomes, was loaded into each replicate PCR. Purified libraries were quantified with a Qubit 3.0 fluorometer, sized on a Bioanalyzer 2100, and re-quantified with the KAPA Library Quantification kit. A separate single-read 150-cycle Illumina NextSeq 550 flow cell was used to sequence each immunoSEQ 96-well plate. The original pipeline was this. Because only junctional sequences without quality scores were contained in the immunoSEQ output, filtering matching that applied to full-length reads could not be performed. To assign V/J genes and CDR3, sequences were annotated using PyIR, a Python wrapper for IgBLAST v1.9, with IMGT germline references. Reads with weak V/J assignments (E-value above 1e-6), missing CDR3, stop codons, out-of-frame junctions, or ambiguous translated residues were removed. A V3J clonotype was defined by an identical inferred V gene, J gene, and CDR3 amino acid sequence. Percentage overlap between repertoires was computed as shared unique clonotypes divided by the size of the smaller repertoire. RTK rarefaction, the Chao1 estimator, and Recon v2.1 estimates of unobserved clonotypes were used to assess repertoire richness. Generation probabilities were computed with OLGA for all TCRbeta clonotypes obtained by the gDNA method from several donors. TCRdb re-hosts the immuneACCESS table, in-frame sequences only. Its copies lack some clones; in the studies checked, an unresolved V gene accounts for under half of them, and the cause for the rest is not known. That table furnishes V, J and clone size, whereas the DNA furnished D and trimming. The sample contains 1.5 million to 2.5 million clones, roughly 94% of them found a single time. The biggest ten clones account for 0.95% to 1.5% of the sample.

Worth noting for this clone: Its antigen target is currently unknown. Base qualities were left out, and no much larger clone turns up one base away. This specimen includes other DNA sequences encoding the same CDR3.

CD8 naive samples were obtained by positive selection for CCR7 among CD45RO-negative cells, yielding a CD45RA+CCR7+ population from which TemRA cells were excluded. The donors were healthy, HIV-negative adults who had no recently reported acute infections or vaccinations. Only Caucasian adults living in Nashville, Tennessee, USA were represented among the donors. Blood was collected by leukapheresis, and PBMCs were isolated by Ficoll-Histopaque density gradient centrifugation and then cryopreserved in liquid nitrogen vapor phase. Analytical flow cytometry was used to check the purity and quantity of each magnetically sorted T cell population. From each sorted fraction, genomic DNA was isolated and quantified by UV absorbance on a Nanodrop 2000c.

Sequencing was carried out using naive CD8+ T cells sorted from blood. Reading the label with the study, this specimen's cell subset or site is: CD45RA+CCR7+. The rearrangement joined TRBV19 to TRBJ2-7, with a tentative D gene TRBD2 over 5 matching bases. This sequence originates from a man in his late teens or twenties in good health. This receptor carries the CDR3 CASSIVGGDEQYF. The DNA reads TGTGCCAGTAGTATAGTTGGAGGTGACGAGCAGTACTTC. Here the CDR3 is joined to the reference TRBV19 and TRBJ2-7 genes, and the full variable domain is: DGGITQSPKYLFRKEGQNVTLSCEQNLNHDAMYWYRQDPGQGLRLIYYSQIVNDFQKGDIAEGYSVSREKKESFPLTVTSAQKNPTAFYLCASSIVGGDEQYFGPGTRLTVT.